The rows below give T cell receptor beta chains drawn from one sample of a study of cytomegalovirus exposure and HLA in healthy donors. The data were produced by immunoSEQ multiplex PCR, yet TCRdb's version contains in-frame clones alone and is incomplete. The profile covers about 98,000 clones, with over 75% appearing a single time and 3% to 4.5% taken by the ten largest. Sequenced input: PBMCs. These receptors were taken from a female donor in good health and CMV-seropositive. CDR3s include the opening cysteine and the closing phenylalanine or tryptophan. D genes are given only for firm matches.

v_call: TRBV9
d_call: TRBD1
j_call: TRBJ2-7
cdr3_aa: CASSVGDRATYEQYF
cdr3_nt: TGTGCCAGCAGCGTAGGGGACAGGGCTACCTACGAGCAGTACTTC

v_call: TRBV5-1
d_call: TRBD1
j_call: TRBJ2-3
cdr3_aa: CASSSPYGQGAQDTQYF
cdr3_nt: TGCGCCAGCAGCTCCCCCTATGGACAGGGGGCGCAAGATACGCAGTATTTT

v_call: TRBV19
d_call: TRBD1
j_call: TRBJ1-5
cdr3_aa: CASSIDPWDRQPDSNQPQHF
cdr3_nt: TGTGCCAGTAGTATAGATCCCTGGGACAGGCAGCCAGATAGCAATCAGCCCCAGCATTTT

v_call: TRBV30
d_call: .
j_call: TRBJ2-7
cdr3_aa: CAWSVVDSSYEQYF
cdr3_nt: TGTGCCTGGAGTGTAGTGGACTCCTCCTACGAGCAGTACTTC

v_call: TRBV6-5
d_call: TRBD1
j_call: TRBJ2-3
cdr3_aa: CASSRTGRTDTQYF
cdr3_nt: TGTGCCAGCAGCCGGACAGGTCGCACAGATACGCAGTATTTT

v_call: TRBV19
d_call: .
j_call: TRBJ2-7
cdr3_aa: CASSPFMGVSSYEQYF
cdr3_nt: TGTGCCAGTAGTCCCTTTATGGGAGTAAGCTCCTACGAGCAGTACTTC

v_call: TRBV6-4
d_call: TRBD2
j_call: TRBJ2-7
cdr3_aa: CAAQGGRAHEQYF
cdr3_nt: TGTGCCGCCCAAGGAGGGAGGGCCCACGAGCAGTACTTC

v_call: TRBV4-1
d_call: .
j_call: TRBJ1-1
cdr3_aa: CASRGPTVNTEAFF
cdr3_nt: TGCGCCAGCCGAGGACCGACAGTTAACACTGAAGCTTTCTTT

v_call: TRBV30
d_call: TRBD2
j_call: TRBJ2-3
cdr3_aa: CAWNLAGVVDTQYF
cdr3_nt: TGTGCCTGGAACCTAGCGGGAGTTGTAGATACGCAGTATTTT

v_call: TRBV5-6
d_call: .
j_call: TRBJ1-2
cdr3_aa: CASSLAPGNVDYTF
cdr3_nt: TGTGCCAGCAGCTTGGCTCCGGGGAACGTGGACTACACCTTC